This T cell receptor beta chain was recorded in a study of T cells after yellow fever vaccination (dated by TCRdb to the late 2010s). Looking at the study overall: The SMART-Seq v4 Ultra Low Input RNA kit was used to prepare libraries from fractions with low cell numbers. The cohort comprised two healthy male donors, one aged 18 to 30 and one aged 30 to 40 years. Blood samples were taken at several timepoints before and after primary and secondary immunization, and bulk PBMC replicates and cell subsets were isolated. To follow T-cell clones before and after primary and booster YFV17D yellow fever vaccination, bulk TCR alpha and beta repertoires were sequenced over time. Results and caveats for the whole study, not just this receptor: FACS-sorted repertoires could contain abundant contaminating clonotypes from the bulk population, so computational filtering was required. The study included only a couple of donors, which limits how far the findings can be generalized. Compared with the primary T-cell response, the secondary T-cell response was weaker but faster, peaking on day 5 rather than day 15. A small fraction of clonotypes showed up in both the CD4 and CD8 compartments, probably as a result of convergent recombination. After the booster, most clones that had expanded after primary vaccination were detected again (approximately 95% of CD4 and more than 85% of CD8), suggesting broad maintenance of memory.

Remarks on this clonotype: This clone's antigen is unknown. Base quality data are lacking; no much larger clone is found one base away.

The CDR3 sequence holds 15 residues, the cysteine and phenylalanine included. Just CDR3 DNA is preserved here, 45 bases in frame from base 1. The germline V gene sets CDR1 to SGDLS and CDR2 to YYNGEE. Cut back by 4 bases and 5 bases, the V and J ends lie 19 bases apart. Sequencing relied on an Illumina NovaSeq 6000. Synthesis of TCR cDNA relied on 5'RACE template switching, a step that introduced a universal primer site along with unique molecular identifiers. Priming of cDNA synthesis was performed from both the TCR alpha and TCR beta constant segments. Two PCR steps were used to amplify libraries, with sample barcodes and sequencing adapters being added in the second step. Libraries were sequenced on Illumina HiSeq 2500 (2x100 bp) or NovaSeq (2x150 bp). The authors processed their data as follows. Demultiplexing of reads and collapsing into UMI consensus sequences were performed with MIGEC, and V(D)J alignment was carried out with MiXCR. Clonotypes responding to the vaccine were identified with edgeR on replicate PBMC samples, with the criteria of FDR below 0.01 and a log2 fold change above 5 up to day 15. Each bulk clonotype received a CD4 or CD8 identity based on whether the sequenced CD4 or CD8 repertoire contained that clonotype at higher abundance. The raw public reads went through TCRdb reprocessing: fastp at Q25, MiXCR clone calling, in-frame beta chains kept. Rows are combined by CDR3 protein, so each entry shows the most common genes and DNA. The V and J calls here are based on TCRdb, not the publication. This sample is represented by 150,000 to 200,000 distinct CDR3 sequences; roughly 9.6% of them were singletons. The top ten clonotypes cover around 34% of the sample.

The label giving this sample's treatment or condition can be read as: live attenuated yellow fever vaccine strain. A standard Ficoll-Paque protocol was used to isolate PBMCs from peripheral blood. CD4 and CD8 T-cell fractions were isolated with Dynabeads CD4 and CD8 positive selection kits. TriZol was used to extract RNA from bulk PBMCs, from CD4 and CD8 fractions, and from dextramer-positive and dextramer-negative fractions. The chain joins TRBV9 to TRBJ2-7; the D region possibly corresponds to TRBD1 (6 bases align). Sequencing was performed on CD8+ T cells sorted from PBMCs, taken 15 days after the yellow fever booster vaccination. This sequence originates from a man aged 18-30 years who received the YFV17D yellow fever vaccine. The CDR3 loop reads CASSPFGTTGNEQYF. The bases read TGTGCCAGCAGCCCCTTCGGAACGACAGGCAACGAGCAGTACTTC. Here the CDR3 is joined to the reference TRBV9 and TRBJ2-7 genes, and the full variable domain is: DSGVTQTPKHLITATGQRVTLRCSPRSGDLSVYWYQQSLDQGLQFLIQYYNGEERAKGNILERFSAQQFPDLHSELNLSSLELGDSALYFCASSPFGTTGNEQYFGPGTRLTVT.